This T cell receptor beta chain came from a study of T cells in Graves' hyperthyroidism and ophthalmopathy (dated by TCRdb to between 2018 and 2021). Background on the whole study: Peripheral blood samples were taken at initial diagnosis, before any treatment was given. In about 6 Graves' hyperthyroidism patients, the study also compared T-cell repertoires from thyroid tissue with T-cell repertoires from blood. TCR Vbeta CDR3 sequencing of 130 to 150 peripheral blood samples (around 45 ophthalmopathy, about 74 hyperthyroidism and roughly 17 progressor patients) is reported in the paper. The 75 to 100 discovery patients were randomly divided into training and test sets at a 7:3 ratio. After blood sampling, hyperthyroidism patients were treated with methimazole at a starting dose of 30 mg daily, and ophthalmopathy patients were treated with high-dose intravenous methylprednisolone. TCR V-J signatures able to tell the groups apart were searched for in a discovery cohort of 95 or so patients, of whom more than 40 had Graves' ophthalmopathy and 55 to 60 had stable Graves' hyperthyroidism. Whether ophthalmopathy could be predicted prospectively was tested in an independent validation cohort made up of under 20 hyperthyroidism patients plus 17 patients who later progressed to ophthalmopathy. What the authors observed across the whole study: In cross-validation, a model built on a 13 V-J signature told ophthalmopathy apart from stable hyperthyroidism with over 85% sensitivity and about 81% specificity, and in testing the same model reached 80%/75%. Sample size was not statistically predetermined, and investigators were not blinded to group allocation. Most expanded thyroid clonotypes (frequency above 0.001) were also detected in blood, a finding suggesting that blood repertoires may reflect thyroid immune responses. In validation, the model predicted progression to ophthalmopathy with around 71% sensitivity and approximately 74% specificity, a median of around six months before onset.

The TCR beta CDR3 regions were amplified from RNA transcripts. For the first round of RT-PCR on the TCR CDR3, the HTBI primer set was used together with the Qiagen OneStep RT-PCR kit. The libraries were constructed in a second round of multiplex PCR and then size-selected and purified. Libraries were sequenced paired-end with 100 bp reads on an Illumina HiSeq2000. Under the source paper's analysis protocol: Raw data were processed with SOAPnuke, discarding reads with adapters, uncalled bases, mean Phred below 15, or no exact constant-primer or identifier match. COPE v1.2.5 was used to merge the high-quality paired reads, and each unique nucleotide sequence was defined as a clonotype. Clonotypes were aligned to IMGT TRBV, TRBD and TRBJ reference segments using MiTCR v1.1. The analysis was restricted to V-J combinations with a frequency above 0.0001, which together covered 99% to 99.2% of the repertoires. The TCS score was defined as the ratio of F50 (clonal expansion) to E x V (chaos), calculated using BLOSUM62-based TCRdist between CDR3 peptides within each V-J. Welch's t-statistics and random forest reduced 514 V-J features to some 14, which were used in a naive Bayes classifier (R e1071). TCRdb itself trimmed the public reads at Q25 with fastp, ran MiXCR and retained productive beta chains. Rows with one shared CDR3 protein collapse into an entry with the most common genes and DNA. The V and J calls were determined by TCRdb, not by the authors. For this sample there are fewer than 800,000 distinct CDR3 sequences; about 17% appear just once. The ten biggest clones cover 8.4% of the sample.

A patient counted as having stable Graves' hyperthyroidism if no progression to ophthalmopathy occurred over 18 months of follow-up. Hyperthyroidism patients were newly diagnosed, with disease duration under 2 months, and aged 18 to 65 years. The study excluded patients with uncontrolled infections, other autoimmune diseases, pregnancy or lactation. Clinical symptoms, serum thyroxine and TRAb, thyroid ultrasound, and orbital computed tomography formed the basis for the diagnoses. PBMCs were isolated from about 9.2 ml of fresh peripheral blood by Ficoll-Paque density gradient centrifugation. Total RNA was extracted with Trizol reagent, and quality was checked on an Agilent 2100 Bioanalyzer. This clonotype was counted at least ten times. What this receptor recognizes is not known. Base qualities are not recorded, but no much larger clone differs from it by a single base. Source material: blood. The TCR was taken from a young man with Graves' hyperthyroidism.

The bases are TGTGCCAGCAGCGACCCGGTTCGGGGAGAGACCCAGTACTTC. The resulting protein is CASSDPVRGETQYF. This chain joins TRBV11-1 to TRBJ2-5, with TRBD2 tentatively as D gene (5 bases match). V gives up 5 bases and J gives up 4 bases, and the segment between their germline ends measures 14 bases. CDR1 is given as SGHAT and CDR2 as FQDESV, both from the germline V gene (reference sequence). Counted from cysteine to phenylalanine, this CDR3 has 14 amino acids. Just the 42-base CDR3 DNA is kept, in frame starting at base 1.